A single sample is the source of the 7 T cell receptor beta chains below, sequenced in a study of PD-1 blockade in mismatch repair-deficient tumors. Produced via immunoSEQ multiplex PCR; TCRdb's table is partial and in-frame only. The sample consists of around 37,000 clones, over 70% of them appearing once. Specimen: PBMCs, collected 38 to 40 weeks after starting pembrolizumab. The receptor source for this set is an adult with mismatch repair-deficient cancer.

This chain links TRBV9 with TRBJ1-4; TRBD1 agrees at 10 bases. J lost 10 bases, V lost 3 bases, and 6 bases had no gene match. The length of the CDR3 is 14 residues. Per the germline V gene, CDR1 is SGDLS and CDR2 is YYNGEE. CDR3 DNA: TGTGCCAGCAGCGGAGGACAGGGGGAGGTAAAACTGTTTTTT. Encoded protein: CASSGGQGEVKLFF.

Here the CDR3 reads CAWSFLPDNEQFF. For the CDR3, the DNA is TGTGCCTGGAGCTTTCTTCCAGACAATGAGCAGTTCTTC. The chain recombines TRBV30 with TRBJ2-1; D not certain. V was clipped by 3 bases and J by 5 bases, with 11 bases between them. CDR1 is GTSNPN, CDR2 SVGIG, per germline (reference sequence). The CDR3 runs to 13 residues.

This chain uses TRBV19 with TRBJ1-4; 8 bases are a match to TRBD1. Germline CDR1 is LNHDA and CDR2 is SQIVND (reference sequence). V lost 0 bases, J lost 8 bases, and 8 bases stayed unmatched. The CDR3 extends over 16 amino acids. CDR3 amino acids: CASSIEGTGGGEKLFF. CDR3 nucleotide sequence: TGTGCCAGTAGTATAGAGGGCACAGGGGGAGGGGAAAAACTGTTTTTT.

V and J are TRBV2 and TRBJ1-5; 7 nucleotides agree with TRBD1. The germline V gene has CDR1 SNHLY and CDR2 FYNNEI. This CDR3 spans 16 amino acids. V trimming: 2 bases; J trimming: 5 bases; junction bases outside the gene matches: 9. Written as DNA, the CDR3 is TGTGCCAGCAGTGAAAATCCGACAGGGCCACATCAGCCCCAGCATTTT. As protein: CASSENPTGPHQPQHF.

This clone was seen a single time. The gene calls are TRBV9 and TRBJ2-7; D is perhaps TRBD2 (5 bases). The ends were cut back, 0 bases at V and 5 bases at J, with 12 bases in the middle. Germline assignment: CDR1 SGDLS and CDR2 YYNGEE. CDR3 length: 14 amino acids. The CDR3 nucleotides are TGTGCCAGCAGCGTAGGGTCCCCCGGGGACGAGCAGTACTTC. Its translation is CASSVGSPGDEQYF.

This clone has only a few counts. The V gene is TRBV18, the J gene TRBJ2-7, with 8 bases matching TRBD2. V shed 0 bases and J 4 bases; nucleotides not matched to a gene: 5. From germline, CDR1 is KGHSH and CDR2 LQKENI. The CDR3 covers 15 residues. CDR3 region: CASSPPTGGSYEQYF. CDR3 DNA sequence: TGTGCCAGCTCACCACCCACGGGAGGGTCTTACGAGCAGTACTTC.

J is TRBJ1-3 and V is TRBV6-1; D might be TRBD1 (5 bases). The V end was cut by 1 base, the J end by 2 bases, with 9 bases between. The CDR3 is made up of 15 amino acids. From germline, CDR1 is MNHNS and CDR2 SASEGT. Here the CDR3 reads CASSEVPGTGNTIYF. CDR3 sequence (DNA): TGTGCCAGCAGTGAAGTTCCAGGGACTGGAAACACCATATATTTT.